This TCR beta chain was identified during a study of blood T cell repertoires in COVID-19. Study details: Specimens from acute and convalescent COVID-19 originated in the United States, Italy and Spain. PBMCs, B-cell-depleted T cells, or T cells were the source of the cDNA or gDNA that made up the material.

Study processing details: How many nucleated cells were present was estimated from reference gene primer amplification. Profiling relied on immunoSEQ multiplex PCR, and the TCRdb table lists in-frame clones only, not all of them. V and J calls and clone size are copied from that table; D and trimming were computed from the DNA. The sample includes 100,000 or so clones, more than 80% of them seen just once. From germline, CDR1 is MDHEN and CDR2 SYDVKM. J gave up 0 bases and V 7 bases, and 9 bases lay outside the gene matches. This CDR3 is 16 amino acids long. This clonotype was sampled from a woman aged 80 or over with acute or convalescent COVID-19. Specimen: peripheral blood. The gene calls are TRBV28 and TRBJ1-2; 9 bases line up with TRBD1. CDR3 in amino acids: CASTSQGAATNYGYTF. The CDR3 coding sequence is TGTGCCAGCACGTCACAGGGGGCCGCTACTAACTATGGCTACACCTTC.